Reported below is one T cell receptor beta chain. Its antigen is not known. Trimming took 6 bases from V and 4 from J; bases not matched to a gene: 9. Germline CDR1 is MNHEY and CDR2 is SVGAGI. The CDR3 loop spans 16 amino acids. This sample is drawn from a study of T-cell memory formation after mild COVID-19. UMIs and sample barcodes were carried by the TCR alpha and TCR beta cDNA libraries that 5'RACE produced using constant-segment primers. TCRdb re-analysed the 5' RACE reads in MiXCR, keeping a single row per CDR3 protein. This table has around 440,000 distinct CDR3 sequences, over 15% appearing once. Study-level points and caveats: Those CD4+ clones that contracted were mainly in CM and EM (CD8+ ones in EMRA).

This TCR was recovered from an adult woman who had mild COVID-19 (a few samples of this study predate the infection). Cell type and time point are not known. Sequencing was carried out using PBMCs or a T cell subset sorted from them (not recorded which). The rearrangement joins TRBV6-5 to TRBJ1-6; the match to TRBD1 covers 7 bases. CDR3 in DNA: TGTGCCAGCAGCTTACTTGGACAGGCGTATAATTCACCCCTCCACTTT. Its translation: CASSLLGQAYNSPLHF.